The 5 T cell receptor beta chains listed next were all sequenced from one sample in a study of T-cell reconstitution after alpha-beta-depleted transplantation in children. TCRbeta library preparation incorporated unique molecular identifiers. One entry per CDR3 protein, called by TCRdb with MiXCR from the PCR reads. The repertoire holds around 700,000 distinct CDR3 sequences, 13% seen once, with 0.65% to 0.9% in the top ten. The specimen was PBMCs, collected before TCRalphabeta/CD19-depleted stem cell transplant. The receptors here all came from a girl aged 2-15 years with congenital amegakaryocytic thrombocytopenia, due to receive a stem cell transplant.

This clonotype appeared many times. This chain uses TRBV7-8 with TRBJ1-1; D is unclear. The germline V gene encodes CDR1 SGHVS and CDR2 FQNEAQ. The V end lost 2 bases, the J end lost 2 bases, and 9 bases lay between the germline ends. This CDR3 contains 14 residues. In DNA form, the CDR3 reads TGTGCCAGCAGCTTAAGATCTCCTAACACTGAAGCTTTCTTT. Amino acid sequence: CASSLRSPNTEAFF.

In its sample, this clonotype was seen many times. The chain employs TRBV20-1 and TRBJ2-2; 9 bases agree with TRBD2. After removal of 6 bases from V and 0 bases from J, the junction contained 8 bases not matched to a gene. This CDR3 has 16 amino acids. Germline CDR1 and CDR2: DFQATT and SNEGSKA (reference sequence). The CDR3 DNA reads TGCAGTGCGGCAAGCGGGAGGTCAGCGAACACCGGGGAGCTGTTTTTT. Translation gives CSAASGRSANTGELFF.

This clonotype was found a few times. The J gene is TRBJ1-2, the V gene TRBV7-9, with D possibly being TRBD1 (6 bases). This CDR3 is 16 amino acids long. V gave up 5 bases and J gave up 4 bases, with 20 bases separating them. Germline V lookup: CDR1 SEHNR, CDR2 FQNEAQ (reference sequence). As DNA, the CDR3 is TGTGCCAGCAGCCCGCCCAGGACAGCCCACCTCTATGGCTACACCTTC. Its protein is CASSPPRTAHLYGYTF.

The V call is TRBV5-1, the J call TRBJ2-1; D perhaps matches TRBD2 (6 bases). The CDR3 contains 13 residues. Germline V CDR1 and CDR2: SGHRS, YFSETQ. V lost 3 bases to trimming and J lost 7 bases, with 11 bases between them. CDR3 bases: TGCGCCAGCAGCTCCGACGGGGGAAATGAGCAGTTCTTC. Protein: CASSSDGGNEQFF.

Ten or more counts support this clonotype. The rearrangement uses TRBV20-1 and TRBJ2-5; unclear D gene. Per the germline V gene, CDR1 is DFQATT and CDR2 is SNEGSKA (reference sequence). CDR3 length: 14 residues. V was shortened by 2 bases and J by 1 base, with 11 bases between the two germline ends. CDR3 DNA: TGCAGTGCTAGAAATGACGGTGGCCAAGAGACCCAGTACTTC. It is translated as CSARNDGGQETQYF.